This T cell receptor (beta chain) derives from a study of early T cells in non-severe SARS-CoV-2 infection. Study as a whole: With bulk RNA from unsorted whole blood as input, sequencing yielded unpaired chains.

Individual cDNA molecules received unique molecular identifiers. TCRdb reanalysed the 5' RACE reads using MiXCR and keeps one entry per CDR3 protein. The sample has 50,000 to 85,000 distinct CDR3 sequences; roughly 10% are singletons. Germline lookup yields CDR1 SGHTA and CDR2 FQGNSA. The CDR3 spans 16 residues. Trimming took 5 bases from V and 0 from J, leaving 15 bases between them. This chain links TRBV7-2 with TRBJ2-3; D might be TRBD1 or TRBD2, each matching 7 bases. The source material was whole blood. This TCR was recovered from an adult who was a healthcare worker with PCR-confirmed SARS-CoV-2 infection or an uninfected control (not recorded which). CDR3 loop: CASSLQGGASTDTQYF. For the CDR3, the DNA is TGTGCCAGCAGCCTCCAGGGGGGGGCAAGCACAGATACGCAGTATTTT.